Listed below are T cell receptor beta chains from one sample, sequenced in a study of blood T cell repertoires in COVID-19. TCRdb's table, derived via immunoSEQ multiplex PCR, lists solely in-frame clones and lacks some. The data show around 78,000 clones, 88% seen once. Sequenced sample: peripheral blood. Receptors were obtained from a human donor in a cohort sampled during active COVID-19. CDR3s include the opening cysteine and the closing phenylalanine or tryptophan. Fields, in order: clone size, D gene, V gene, J gene, CDR3 protein, CDR3 DNA. A D gene is named only where the DNA matches it firmly. Expanded clones get a size class; other rows say once, few or many, or leave the size out.

abundance: -
d_gene: TRBD1
v_gene: TRBV29-1
j_gene: TRBJ1-2
CDR3aa: CSVRGTDYGYTF
CDR3nt: TGCAGCGTTCGCGGGACAGACTATGGCTACACCTTC

abundance: -
d_gene: -
v_gene: TRBV7-2
j_gene: TRBJ2-5
CDR3aa: CASRFFIGGGGVETQYF
CDR3nt: TGTGCCAGCAGGTTTTTTATTGGTGGAGGAGGGGTAGAGACCCAGTACTTC

abundance: -
d_gene: TRBD2
v_gene: TRBV7-9
j_gene: TRBJ2-5
CDR3aa: CASSASSGGAKETQYF
CDR3nt: TGTGCCAGCAGCGCCTCTAGCGGGGGGGCCAAGGAGACCCAGTACTTC

abundance: -
d_gene: -
v_gene: TRBV7-9
j_gene: TRBJ1-5
CDR3aa: CASSLIGQPQHF
CDR3nt: TGTGCCAGCAGCTTAATCGGTCAGCCCCAGCATTTT

abundance: -
d_gene: TRBD1
v_gene: TRBV7-9
j_gene: TRBJ1-6
CDR3aa: CASSLQGATPLHF
CDR3nt: TGTGCCAGCAGCTTACAGGGGGCTACACCCCTCCACTTT

abundance: -
d_gene: TRBD1
v_gene: TRBV25-1
j_gene: TRBJ1-1
CDR3aa: CASSNTFTGGRRTEAFF
CDR3nt: TGTGCCAGCAGTAATACCTTCACAGGGGGGCGCCGGACTGAAGCTTTCTTT

abundance: -
d_gene: TRBD1
v_gene: TRBV19
j_gene: TRBJ1-4
CDR3aa: CASSITGDREKLFF
CDR3nt: TGTGCCAGTAGTATCACAGGGGATAGGGAAAAACTGTTTTTT

abundance: -
d_gene: -
v_gene: TRBV11-2
j_gene: TRBJ1-2
CDR3aa: CASSLESGSSGYTF
CDR3nt: TGTGCCAGCAGCTTAGAATCAGGGTCGTCGGGCTACACCTTC

abundance: -
d_gene: -
v_gene: TRBV12-3/TRBV12-4
j_gene: TRBJ1-2
CDR3aa: CASSLGLDGYTF
CDR3nt: TGTGCCAGCAGTTTGGGGCTCGATGGCTACACCTTC

abundance: -
d_gene: -
v_gene: TRBV5-6
j_gene: TRBJ2-3
CDR3aa: CASSTTRVRTDTQYF
CDR3nt: TGTGCCAGCAGCACCACTAGGGTCCGCACAGATACGCAGTATTTT

abundance: -
d_gene: -
v_gene: TRBV4-2
j_gene: TRBJ1-5
CDR3aa: CASSQEGGAVPPQHF
CDR3nt: TGTGCCAGCAGCCAAGAGGGGGGAGCCGTTCCGCCCCAGCATTTT

abundance: -
d_gene: TRBD1
v_gene: TRBV30
j_gene: TRBJ1-1
CDR3aa: CAWIPTGVTEAFF
CDR3nt: TGTGCCTGGATCCCTACAGGGGTCACTGAAGCTTTCTTT

abundance: once
d_gene: TRBD2
v_gene: TRBV9
j_gene: TRBJ2-2
CDR3aa: CASSVGGLAGVTGELFF
CDR3nt: TGTGCCAGCAGCGTAGGGGGACTAGCGGGAGTTACCGGGGAGCTGTTTTTT

abundance: -
d_gene: -
v_gene: TRBV28
j_gene: TRBJ2-5
CDR3aa: CASRWDLQETQYF
CDR3nt: TGTGCCAGCAGGTGGGACTTACAAGAGACCCAGTACTTC

abundance: -
d_gene: -
v_gene: TRBV5-1
j_gene: TRBJ2-7
CDR3aa: CASSLVGGEQYF
CDR3nt: TGCGCCAGCAGCTTGGTCGGGGGCGAGCAGTACTTC

abundance: -
d_gene: -
v_gene: TRBV5-1
j_gene: TRBJ1-1
CDR3aa: CASSLVGGGITEAFF
CDR3nt: TGCGCCAGCAGCTTGGTTGGGGGCGGAATCACTGAAGCTTTCTTT

abundance: -
d_gene: TRBD2
v_gene: TRBV3-1/TRBV3-2
j_gene: TRBJ2-7
CDR3aa: CASSPTPGGSEQYF
CDR3nt: TGTGCCAGCAGCCCGACCCCCGGGGGGAGCGAGCAGTACTTC

abundance: -
d_gene: TRBD1
v_gene: TRBV4-1
j_gene: TRBJ1-4
CDR3aa: CASSHDRVNEKLFF
CDR3nt: TGCGCCAGCAGCCACGACAGGGTTAATGAAAAACTGTTTTTT

abundance: -
d_gene: -
v_gene: TRBV18
j_gene: TRBJ1-1
CDR3aa: CASSPTPQMNTEAFF
CDR3nt: TGTGCCAGCTCACCAACGCCTCAGATGAACACTGAAGCTTTCTTT

abundance: once
d_gene: -
v_gene: TRBV11-1
j_gene: TRBJ2-7
CDR3aa: CASSLSTGSAYEQYF
CDR3nt: TGTGCCAGCAGCTTATCTACAGGGTCAGCCTACGAGCAGTACTTC

abundance: -
d_gene: TRBD1
v_gene: TRBV11-3
j_gene: TRBJ2-3
CDR3aa: CASSSQAGTGLPDTQYF
CDR3nt: TGTGCCAGCAGCTCACAAGCCGGGACAGGGCTACCTGATACGCAGTATTTT

abundance: -
d_gene: TRBD2
v_gene: TRBV5-1
j_gene: TRBJ2-1
CDR3aa: CASSLGLAGAKGVF
CDR3nt: TGCGCCAGCAGCCTGGGACTAGCGGGAGCAAAGGGGGTCTTC

abundance: -
d_gene: -
v_gene: TRBV6-5
j_gene: TRBJ1-1
CDR3aa: CASSYPGWGGFF
CDR3nt: TGTGCCAGCAGTTATCCAGGTTGGGGGGGATTTTTT

abundance: -
d_gene: -
v_gene: TRBV5-1
j_gene: TRBJ2-5
CDR3aa: CASSLGWRLGEETQYF
CDR3nt: TGCGCCAGCAGCTTGGGTTGGCGTTTAGGGGAAGAGACCCAGTACTTC

abundance: -
d_gene: -
v_gene: TRBV4-3
j_gene: TRBJ1-5
CDR3aa: CASSQDLSGAGQPQHF
CDR3nt: TGCGCCAGCAGCCAAGATCTTTCAGGGGCGGGTCAGCCCCAGCATTTT

abundance: -
d_gene: -
v_gene: TRBV9
j_gene: TRBJ2-1
CDR3aa: CASSVSQRSYNEQFF
CDR3nt: TGTGCCAGCAGCGTATCCCAGCGGTCCTACAATGAGCAGTTCTTC

abundance: -
d_gene: TRBD1
v_gene: TRBV27
j_gene: TRBJ1-1
CDR3aa: CASSSSWTGSVPEAFF
CDR3nt: TGTGCCAGCAGTTCGAGTTGGACAGGGAGCGTGCCTGAAGCTTTCTTT

abundance: -
d_gene: -
v_gene: TRBV29-1
j_gene: TRBJ2-5
CDR3aa: CSVGERGLETQYF
CDR3nt: TGCAGCGTTGGAGAGAGGGGGTTAGAGACCCAGTACTTC

abundance: once
d_gene: -
v_gene: TRBV18
j_gene: TRBJ2-3
CDR3aa: CASSQGHTDTQYF
CDR3nt: TGTGCCAGCTCACAAGGACACACAGATACGCAGTATTTT

abundance: -
d_gene: -
v_gene: TRBV12-3/TRBV12-4
j_gene: TRBJ1-2
CDR3aa: CASNSGGYGYTF
CDR3nt: TGTGCCAGCAATAGCGGAGGCTATGGCTACACCTTC

abundance: -
d_gene: -
v_gene: TRBV6-1
j_gene: TRBJ1-4
CDR3aa: CASSFRIGNEKLFF
CDR3nt: TGTGCCAGCAGCTTCAGGATTGGTAATGAAAAACTGTTTTTT

abundance: -
d_gene: TRBD1
v_gene: TRBV12-5
j_gene: TRBJ2-1
CDR3aa: CASGPLQGAVQGGEQFF
CDR3nt: TGTGCTAGTGGGCCTCTCCAGGGGGCGGTCCAGGGCGGCGAGCAGTTCTTC

abundance: -
d_gene: -
v_gene: TRBV15
j_gene: TRBJ2-4
CDR3aa: CATSRDPPVFQYF
CDR3nt: TGTGCCACCAGCAGAGATCCCCCGGTTTTTCAGTACTTC

abundance: few
d_gene: TRBD1
v_gene: TRBV19
j_gene: TRBJ1-3
CDR3aa: CASSTGQGAAGNTIYF
CDR3nt: TGTGCCAGTAGTACCGGACAGGGGGCGGCTGGAAACACCATATATTTT

abundance: -
d_gene: -
v_gene: TRBV3-1/TRBV3-2
j_gene: TRBJ1-4
CDR3aa: CASSQVAGLVEF
CDR3nt: TGTGCCAGCAGCCAAGTCGCAGGGTTGGTGGAATTT

abundance: few
d_gene: TRBD1
v_gene: TRBV10-3
j_gene: TRBJ2-7
CDR3aa: CAISESFDRAYEQYF
CDR3nt: TGTGCCATCAGTGAGTCTTTCGACAGGGCCTACGAGCAGTACTTC

abundance: -
d_gene: TRBD1
v_gene: TRBV14
j_gene: TRBJ2-7
CDR3aa: CASSQTPGQGSYEQYF
CDR3nt: TGTGCCAGCAGCCAAACCCCGGGACAGGGCTCCTACGAGCAGTACTTC

abundance: -
d_gene: TRBD1
v_gene: TRBV12-3/TRBV12-4
j_gene: TRBJ1-1
CDR3aa: CASKQGIITEAFF
CDR3nt: TGTGCCAGCAAACAGGGGATAATCACTGAAGCTTTCTTT

abundance: -
d_gene: -
v_gene: TRBV4-3
j_gene: TRBJ2-1
CDR3aa: CASRGGSYNEQFF
CDR3nt: TGCGCCAGCAGGGGGGGCTCCTACAATGAGCAGTTCTTC

abundance: -
d_gene: -
v_gene: TRBV9
j_gene: TRBJ1-1
CDR3aa: CASSVAAGTEAFF
CDR3nt: TGTGCCAGCAGCGTAGCCGCGGGAACTGAAGCTTTCTTT

abundance: -
d_gene: -
v_gene: TRBV28
j_gene: TRBJ1-2
CDR3aa: CASSPNAPGIYGYTF
CDR3nt: TGTGCCAGCAGTCCCAACGCACCGGGGATATATGGCTACACCTTC

abundance: -
d_gene: -
v_gene: TRBV28
j_gene: TRBJ1-1
CDR3aa: CASSFGSNTEAFF
CDR3nt: TGTGCCAGCAGTTTCGGGTCGAACACTGAAGCTTTCTTT

abundance: -
d_gene: TRBD1
v_gene: TRBV5-6
j_gene: TRBJ2-5
CDR3aa: CASSILDRDQETQYF
CDR3nt: TGTGCCAGCAGCATCCTGGACAGGGATCAAGAGACCCAGTACTTC

abundance: -
d_gene: -
v_gene: TRBV12-3/TRBV12-4
j_gene: TRBJ2-7
CDR3aa: CASSLAEYEQYF
CDR3nt: TGTGCCAGCAGCCTCGCGGAGTACGAGCAGTACTTC

abundance: -
d_gene: TRBD2
v_gene: TRBV6-5
j_gene: TRBJ2-5
CDR3aa: CASSYSGGLIQETQYF
CDR3nt: TGTGCCAGCAGTTACAGTGGGGGACTAATCCAAGAGACCCAGTACTTC

abundance: -
d_gene: TRBD1
v_gene: TRBV7-6
j_gene: TRBJ2-7
CDR3aa: CASSLLTGNAYEQYF
CDR3nt: TGTGCCAGCAGCTTATTGACAGGGAACGCCTACGAGCAGTACTTC

abundance: -
d_gene: TRBD2
v_gene: TRBV7-9
j_gene: TRBJ2-5
CDR3aa: CASSPGGAGGRETQYF
CDR3nt: TGTGCCAGCAGCCCCGGGGGCGCGGGGGGCCGGGAGACCCAGTACTTC

abundance: -
d_gene: -
v_gene: TRBV5-1
j_gene: TRBJ2-3
CDR3aa: CASSSTGRGSTDTQYF
CDR3nt: TGCGCCAGCAGCTCGACCGGTCGGGGGTCCACAGATACGCAGTATTTT

abundance: -
d_gene: -
v_gene: TRBV9
j_gene: TRBJ2-3
CDR3aa: CASSVLQGETDTQYF
CDR3nt: TGTGCCAGCAGCGTACTACAGGGTGAGACAGATACGCAGTATTTT

abundance: once
d_gene: -
v_gene: TRBV28
j_gene: TRBJ1-2
CDR3aa: CASSLLTNYGYTF
CDR3nt: TGTGCCAGCAGCCTACTCACTAACTATGGCTACACCTTC

abundance: -
d_gene: -
v_gene: TRBV6-4
j_gene: TRBJ1-2
CDR3aa: CASSASRGANYGYTF
CDR3nt: TGTGCCAGCAGTGCTTCACGGGGAGCTAACTATGGCTACACCTTC

abundance: -
d_gene: -
v_gene: TRBV7-6
j_gene: TRBJ2-3
CDR3aa: CASSTYFDTQYF
CDR3nt: TGTGCCAGCAGCACCTACTTTGATACGCAGTATTTT

abundance: -
d_gene: -
v_gene: TRBV6-5
j_gene: TRBJ2-7
CDR3aa: CASSYSPTGSYEQYF
CDR3nt: TGTGCCAGCAGTTACTCTCCGACAGGTTCCTACGAGCAGTACTTC

abundance: -
d_gene: -
v_gene: TRBV5-1
j_gene: TRBJ2-1
CDR3aa: CASSILSGEVNEQFF
CDR3nt: TGCGCCAGCAGCATCCTTAGCGGTGAGGTTAATGAGCAGTTCTTC

abundance: -
d_gene: TRBD1
v_gene: TRBV4-1
j_gene: TRBJ1-2
CDR3aa: CASSRDRTGNYGYTF
CDR3nt: TGCGCCAGCAGCCGGGACAGGACTGGCAACTATGGCTACACCTTC

abundance: -
d_gene: -
v_gene: TRBV5-1
j_gene: TRBJ2-7
CDR3aa: CASSFTGEGDYEQYF
CDR3nt: TGCGCCAGCAGCTTTACGGGGGAGGGGGACTACGAGCAGTACTTC